This T cell receptor beta chain was identified in a study of radiation and T cells in renal cell carcinoma. Notes on the study in general: Without pretreatment biopsies, baseline tumor clonotype presence was undetermined.

CDR3 length: 15 residues. The V and J ends lost 0 bases and 2 bases respectively, with 11 bases between them. Germline CDR1 and CDR2: MNHEY and SVGAGI. Time point in this sample: baseline pretreatment blood. Treatment reported: 15 Gy SBRT to primary tumor, nephrectomy 4 weeks later. Serial blood draws occurred at baseline and 2 and 4 weeks post-SBRT. Turning to this clone: Antigen unknown.

Assay used: immunoSEQ multiplex PCR; TCRdb lists only in-frame clones, some missing. The sample holds some 150,000 clones, approximately 90% seen once. The specimen comprised blood, sampled from a patient whose treatment included radiotherapy and nephrectomy. This sequence was found in a woman between 45 and 60 years old with renal cell carcinoma. V usage is TRBV6-5 and J usage is TRBJ2-7; D is unclear. The DNA of the CDR3 is TGTGCCAGCAGTTACTCGGGCAGCCAACCCTACGAGCAGTACTTC. Protein product: CASSYSGSQPYEQYF.